The present T cell receptor beta chain was sequenced within a study of cytomegalovirus exposure and HLA in healthy donors. At sampling all donors were nominally healthy, likely with unrecorded immune exposures. The PCR employed 60 Vbeta primers together with 13 Jbeta primers. TCRdb keeps only in-frame clones here, not all; method: immunoSEQ multiplex PCR. The sample contains tens of thousands of clones, about 67% of which appear only once. Trimming at V came to 0 bases and at J to 0 bases, leaving 3 bases not matched to a gene. Germline CDR1 MGHRA, CDR2 YSYEKL. The CDR3 contains 16 residues. This clone was observed a handful of times.

This sequence originates from a man aged 40-55 years in good health and CMV-seropositive. Sequencing was done on a sample of PBMCs. The chain has TRBV4-1 and TRBJ1-1; 8 bases map to TRBD1. CDR3 coding DNA: TGCGCCAGCAGCCAAGAGGTGACAGGGGTGAACACTGAAGCTTTCTTT. This codes for CASSQEVTGVNTEAFF.